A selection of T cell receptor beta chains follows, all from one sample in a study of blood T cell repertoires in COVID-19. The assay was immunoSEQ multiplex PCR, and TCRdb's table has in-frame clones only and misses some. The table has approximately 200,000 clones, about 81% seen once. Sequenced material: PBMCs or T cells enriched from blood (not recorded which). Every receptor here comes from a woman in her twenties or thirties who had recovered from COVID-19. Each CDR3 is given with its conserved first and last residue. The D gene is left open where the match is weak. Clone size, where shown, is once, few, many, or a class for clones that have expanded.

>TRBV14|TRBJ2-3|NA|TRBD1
TGTGCCAGCAGCCAACATCGGGACAGGGGGTTCGATACGCAGTATTTT
CASSQHRDRGFDTQYF
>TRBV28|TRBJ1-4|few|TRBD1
TGTGCCAGCAGTTTGATCGGGACAGGGAGCTCGTCGGGAAAACTGTTTTTT
CASSLIGTGSSSGKLFF
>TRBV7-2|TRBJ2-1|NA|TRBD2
TGTGCCAGCAGCTTAGCTGGGGGGGGTTGGGATGAGCAGTTCTTC
CASSLAGGGWDEQFF
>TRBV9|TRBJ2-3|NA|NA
TGTGCCAGCAGCGTCACGGGGGTGATTTCAGATACGCAGTATTTT
CASSVTGVISDTQYF
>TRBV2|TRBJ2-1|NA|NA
TGTGCCAGCAGAGGAACAGGTACCAATGAGCAGTTCTTC
CASRGTGTNEQFF
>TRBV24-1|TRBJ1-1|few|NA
TGTGCCACCGTGGGCAGCAACACTGAAGCTTTCTTT
CATVGSNTEAFF
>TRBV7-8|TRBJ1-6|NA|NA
TGTGCCAGCAGCCCCTACGTCGGGGGATACCGGTCACCCCTCCACTTT
CASSPYVGGYRSPLHF
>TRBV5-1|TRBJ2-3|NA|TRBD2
TGCGCCAGCAGCTTGCTAGCGGGGGACACAGATACGCAGTATTTT
CASSLLAGDTDTQYF
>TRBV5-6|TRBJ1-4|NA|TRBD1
TGTGCCAGCAGCGACGACAGGGTATATAATGAAAAACTGTTTTTT
CASSDDRVYNEKLFF
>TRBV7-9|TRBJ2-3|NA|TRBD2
TGTGCCAGCAGCTATACTAGCGGGAGAACAGATACGCAGTATTTT
CASSYTSGRTDTQYF
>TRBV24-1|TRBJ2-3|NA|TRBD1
TGTGCCACCAGTGATCAACAGGGGGCAGGCGATACGCAGTATTTT
CATSDQQGAGDTQYF
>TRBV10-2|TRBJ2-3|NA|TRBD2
TGCGCCAGCAGTGACGGGACTAGATCAGATACGCAGTATTTT
CASSDGTRSDTQYF
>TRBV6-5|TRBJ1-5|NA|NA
TGTGCCAGCAGCGGACAGTATAGCAATCAGCCCCAGCATTTT
CASSGQYSNQPQHF
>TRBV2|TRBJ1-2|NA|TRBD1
TGTGCCAGCAGTGGGCTCAGGGGGTCTAACTATGGCTACACCTTC
CASSGLRGSNYGYTF
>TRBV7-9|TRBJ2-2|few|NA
TGTGCCAGCAGCTTCGGAGGCACCGGGGAGCTGTTTTTT
CASSFGGTGELFF
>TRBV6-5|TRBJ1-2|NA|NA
TGTGCCAGCAGCCCCCAGGGCATCATTAACTATGGCTACACCTTC
CASSPQGIINYGYTF
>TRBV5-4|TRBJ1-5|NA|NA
TGTGCCAGCAGCTTGGGAGGGAACGGCAATCAGCCCCAGCATTTT
CASSLGGNGNQPQHF
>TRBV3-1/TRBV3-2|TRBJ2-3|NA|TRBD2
TGTGCCAGCCGCCTGGGGCTTGAAGCGGGGGGAGATACGCAGTATTTT
CASRLGLEAGGDTQYF
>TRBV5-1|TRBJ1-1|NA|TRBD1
TGCGCCAGCATGTCAGGGGGCGCGGGGACTGAAGCTTTCTTT
CASMSGGAGTEAFF
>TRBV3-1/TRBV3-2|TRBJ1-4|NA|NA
TGTGCCAGCAGCCGTAGGACGGGATACGAGAATGAAAAACTGTTTTTT
CASSRRTGYENEKLFF
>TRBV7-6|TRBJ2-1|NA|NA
TGTGCCAGCAGCTTACAAACTAGTTCTTCCTACAATGAGCAGTTCTTC
CASSLQTSSSYNEQFF
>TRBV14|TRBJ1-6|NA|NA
TGTGCCAGCAGCCTAACACCGTTCGATTCACCCCTCCACTTT
CASSLTPFDSPLHF
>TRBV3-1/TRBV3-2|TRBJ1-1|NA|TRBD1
TGTGCCAGCAGCCAGGGGGACAGGGTCACTGAAGCTTTCTTT
CASSQGDRVTEAFF
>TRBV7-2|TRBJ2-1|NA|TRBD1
TGTGCCAGCAGCTTATTACAGGGGCGCTACAATGAGCAGTTCTTC
CASSLLQGRYNEQFF
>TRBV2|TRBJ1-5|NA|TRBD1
TGTGCCAGCAGTTTGGGACAGGGGGCTGGACAGCCCCAGCATTTT
CASSLGQGAGQPQHF
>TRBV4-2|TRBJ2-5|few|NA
TGTGCCAGCAGCCAAGATCCCAGGGACCAAGAGACCCAGTACTTC
CASSQDPRDQETQYF
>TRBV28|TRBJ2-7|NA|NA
TGTGCCAGCAGCCTTGGGGCAGTCTACGAGCAGTACTTC
CASSLGAVYEQYF
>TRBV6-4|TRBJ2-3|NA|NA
TGTGCCAGCAGTGAGTTCTTCGGTACGCAGTATTTT
CASSEFFGTQYF
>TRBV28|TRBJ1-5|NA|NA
TGTGCCAGCAGTCTTACCTGGGGGGGGAATCAGCCCCAGCATTTT
CASSLTWGGNQPQHF
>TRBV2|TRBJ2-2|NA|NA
TGTGCCAGCAGTGAATTGAGCGGCCTCAACACCGGGGAGCTGTTTTTT
CASSELSGLNTGELFF
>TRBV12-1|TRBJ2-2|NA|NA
TGTGCCAGCAGCTTAGGGGACACCGGGGAGCTGTTTTTT
CASSLGDTGELFF
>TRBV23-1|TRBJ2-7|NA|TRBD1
TGCGCCAGCAGTCAATCGATACGTGGGACAGGGGGCGAGCAGTACTTC
CASSQSIRGTGGEQYF
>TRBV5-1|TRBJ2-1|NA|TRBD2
TGCGCCAGCAGCTTGCTAGCGGGAGGGGGGTACAATGAGCAGTTCTTC
CASSLLAGGGYNEQFF
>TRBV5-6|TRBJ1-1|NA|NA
TGTGCCAGCAGCTTGCTGGCTACTGAAGCTTTCTTT
CASSLLATEAFF
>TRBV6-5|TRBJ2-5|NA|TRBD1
TGTGCCAGCAGGCTCGACAGGGTTCAAGAGACCCAGTACTTC
CASRLDRVQETQYF
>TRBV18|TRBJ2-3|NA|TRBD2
TGTGCCAGCTCACCACCGAGCGGGAGATACACAGATACGCAGTATTTT
CASSPPSGRYTDTQYF